This T cell receptor (beta chain) was captured in a study of cytomegalovirus exposure and HLA in healthy donors. Regarding the study as a whole: At a 0.05 false discovery rate, a later analysis found over 15,000 TCR beta sequences to be associated with HLA alleles. A later analysis linked a missense variant in DCLRE1C to the trimming of TCR beta V and J genes.

It was healthy bone marrow donors who served as donors. V shed 6 bases and J 6 bases; nucleotides not matched to a gene: 9. CDR1 is SNHLY, CDR2 FYNNEI, per germline. The CDR3 extends over 15 amino acids. As to this clone: Its antigen is still unknown.

PCR amplification relied on 60 Vbeta primers (plus 13 Jbeta primers). Sequenced by immunoSEQ multiplex PCR; TCRdb stores in-frame clones only, minus some. The table shows over 200,000 clones, with 70% to 85% occurring only once. The rearrangement uses TRBV2 and TRBJ1-5, with 9 bases identical to TRBD1. Sequenced input: PBMCs. The source is a woman between 35 and 50 years old in good health and CMV-seronegative. CDR3 DNA: TGTGCCAGCAGCGAGGGACAGGGCCAGGGTCAGCCCCAGCATTTT. Protein: CASSEGQGQGQPQHF.